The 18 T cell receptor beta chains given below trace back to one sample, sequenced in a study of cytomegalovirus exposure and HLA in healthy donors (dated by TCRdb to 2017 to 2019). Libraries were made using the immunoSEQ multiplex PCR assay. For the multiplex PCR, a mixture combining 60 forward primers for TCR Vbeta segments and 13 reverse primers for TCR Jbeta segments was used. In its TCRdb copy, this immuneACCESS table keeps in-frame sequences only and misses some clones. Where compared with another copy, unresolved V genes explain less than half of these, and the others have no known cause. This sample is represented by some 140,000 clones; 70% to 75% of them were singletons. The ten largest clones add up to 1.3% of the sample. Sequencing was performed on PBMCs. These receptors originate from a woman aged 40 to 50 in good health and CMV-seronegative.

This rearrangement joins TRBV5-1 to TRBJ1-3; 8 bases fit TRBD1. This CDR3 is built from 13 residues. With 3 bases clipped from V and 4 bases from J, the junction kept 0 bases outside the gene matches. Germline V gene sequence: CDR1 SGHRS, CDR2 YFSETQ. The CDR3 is CASSSGGGNTIYF. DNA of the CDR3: TGCGCCAGCAGCTCAGGGGGCGGAAACACCATATATTTT. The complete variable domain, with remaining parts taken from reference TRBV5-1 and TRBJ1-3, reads KAGVTQTPRYLIKTRGQQVTLSCSPISGHRSVSWYQQTPGQGLQFLFEYFSETQRNKGNFPGRFSGRQFSNSRSEMNVSTLELGDSALYLCASSSGGGNTIYFGEGSWLTVV.

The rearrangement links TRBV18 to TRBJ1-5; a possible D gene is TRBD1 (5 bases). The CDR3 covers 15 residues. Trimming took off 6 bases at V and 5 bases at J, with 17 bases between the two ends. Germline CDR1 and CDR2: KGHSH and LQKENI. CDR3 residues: CASSPSAGKHQPQHF. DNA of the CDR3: TGTGCCAGCTCCCCCTCGGCAGGGAAGCATCAGCCCCAGCATTTT.

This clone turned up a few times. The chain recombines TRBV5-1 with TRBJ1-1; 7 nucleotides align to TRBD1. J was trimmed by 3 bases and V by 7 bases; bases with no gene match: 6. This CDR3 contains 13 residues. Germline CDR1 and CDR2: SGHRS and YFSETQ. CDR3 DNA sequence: TGCGCCAGCCAACAGGGGTGGGACACTGAAGCTTTCTTT. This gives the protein CASQQGWDTEAFF.

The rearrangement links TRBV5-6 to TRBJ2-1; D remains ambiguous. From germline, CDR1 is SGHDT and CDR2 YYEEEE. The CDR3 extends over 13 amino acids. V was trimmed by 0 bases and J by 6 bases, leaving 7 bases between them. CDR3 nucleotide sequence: TGTGCCAGCAGCTTGGCCCAGATCAATGAGCAGTTCTTC. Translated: CASSLAQINEQFF.

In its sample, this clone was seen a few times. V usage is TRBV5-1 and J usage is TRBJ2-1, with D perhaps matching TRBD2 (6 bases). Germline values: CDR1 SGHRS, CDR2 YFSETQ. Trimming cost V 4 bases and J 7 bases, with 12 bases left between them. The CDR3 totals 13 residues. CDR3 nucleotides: TGCGCCAGCAGCCCGGGACTTTTAAATGAGCAGTTCTTC. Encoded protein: CASSPGLLNEQFF.

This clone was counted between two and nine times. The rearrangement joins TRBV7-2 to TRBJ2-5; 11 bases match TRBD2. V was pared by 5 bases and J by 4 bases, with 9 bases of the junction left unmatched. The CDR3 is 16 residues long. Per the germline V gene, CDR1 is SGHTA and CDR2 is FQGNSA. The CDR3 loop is CASSPTSGGRGETQYF. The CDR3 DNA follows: TGTGCCAGCAGCCCAACTAGCGGGGGTAGGGGAGAGACCCAGTACTTC.

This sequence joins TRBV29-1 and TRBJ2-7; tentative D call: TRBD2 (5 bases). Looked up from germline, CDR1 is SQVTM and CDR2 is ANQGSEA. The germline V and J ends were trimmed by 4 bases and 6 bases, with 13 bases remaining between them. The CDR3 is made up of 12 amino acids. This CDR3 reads CSVGREHGEQYF. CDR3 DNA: TGCAGCGTTGGACGGGAACACGGCGAGCAGTACTTC.

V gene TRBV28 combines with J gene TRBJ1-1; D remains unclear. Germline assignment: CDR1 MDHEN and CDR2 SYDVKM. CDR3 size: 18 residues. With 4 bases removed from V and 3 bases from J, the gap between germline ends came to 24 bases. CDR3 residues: CASSSLYVRLREDTEAFF. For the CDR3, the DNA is TGTGCCAGCAGTTCCTTATATGTTAGACTTAGGGAGGACACTGAAGCTTTCTTT.

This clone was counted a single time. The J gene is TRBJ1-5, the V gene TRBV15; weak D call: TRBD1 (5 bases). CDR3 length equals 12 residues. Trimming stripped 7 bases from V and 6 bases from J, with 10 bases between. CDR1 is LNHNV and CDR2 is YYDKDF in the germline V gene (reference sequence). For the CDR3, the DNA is TGTGCCACCACAGGGCCGGGTCAGCCCCAGCATTTT. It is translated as CATTGPGQPQHF.

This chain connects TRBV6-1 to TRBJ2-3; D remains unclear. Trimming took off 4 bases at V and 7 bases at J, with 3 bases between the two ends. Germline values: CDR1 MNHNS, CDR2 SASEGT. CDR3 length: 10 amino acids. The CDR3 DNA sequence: TGTGCCAGCAGTGCAAATACGCAGTATTTT. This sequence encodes CASSANTQYF.

The CDR3 reads CSVDWGLYGYTF. The CDR3, as DNA: TGCAGCGTTGACTGGGGACTCTATGGCTACACCTTC. J is TRBJ1-2 and V is TRBV29-1; D may be TRBD1 (5 bases). The V end lost 3 bases, the J end lost 4 bases, and 9 bases lay between the germline ends. The CDR3 extends over 12 amino acids. The V gene's germline CDR1 is SQVTM and CDR2 ANQGSEA. Using reference TRBV29-1 and TRBJ1-2 for the parts outside the CDR3, the full variable domain is SAVISQKPSRDICQRGTSLTIQCQVDSQVTMMFWYRQQPGQSLTLIATANQGSEATYESGFVIDKFPISRPNLTFSTLTVSNMSPEDSSIYLCSVDWGLYGYTFGSGTRLTVV.

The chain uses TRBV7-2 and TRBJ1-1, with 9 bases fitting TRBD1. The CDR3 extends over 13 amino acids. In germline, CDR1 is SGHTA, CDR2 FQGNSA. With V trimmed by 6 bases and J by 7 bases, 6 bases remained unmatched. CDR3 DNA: TGTGCCAGCAGTCCGGGACAGGGTCTTGAAGCTTTCTTT. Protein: CASSPGQGLEAFF.

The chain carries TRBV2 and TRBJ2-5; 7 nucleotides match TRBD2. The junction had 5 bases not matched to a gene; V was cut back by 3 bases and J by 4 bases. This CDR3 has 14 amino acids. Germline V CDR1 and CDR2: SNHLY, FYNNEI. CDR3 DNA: TGTGCCAGCAGTGATAATGGGGGGGGAGAGACCCAGTACTTC. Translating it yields CASSDNGGGETQYF.

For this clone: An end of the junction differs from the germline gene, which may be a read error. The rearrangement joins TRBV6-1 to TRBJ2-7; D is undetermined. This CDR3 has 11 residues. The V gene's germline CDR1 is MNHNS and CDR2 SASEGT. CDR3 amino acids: CTSSLSYEQYF. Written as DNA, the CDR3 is TGTACCAGCAGCCTCTCCTACGAGCAGTACTTC.

This chain's CDR3 is CASSPGPRKGGGASETQYF. For the CDR3, the DNA is TGTGCCAGCAGCCCGGGACCACGCAAGGGCGGGGGGGCCTCAGAGACCCAGTACTTC. The chain is built from TRBV5-4 and TRBJ2-5; TRBD2 matches at 9 bases. V dropped 4 bases and J dropped 4; count of bases not matched to a gene: 20. This CDR3 has 19 amino acids. Germline-derived CDR1 and CDR2 are SGHNT and YYREEE (reference sequence). Full variable domain (rest looked up from reference TRBV5-4 and TRBJ2-5): ETGVTQSPTHLIKTRGQQVTLRCSSQSGHNTVSWYQQALGQGPQFIFQYYREEENGRGNFPPRFSGLQFPNYSSELNVNALELDDSALYLCASSPGPRKGGGASETQYFGPGTRLLVL.

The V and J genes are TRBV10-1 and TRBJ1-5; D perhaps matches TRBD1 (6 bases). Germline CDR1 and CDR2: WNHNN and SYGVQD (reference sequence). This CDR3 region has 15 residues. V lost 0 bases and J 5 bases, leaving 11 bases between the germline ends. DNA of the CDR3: TGCGCCAGCAGTGAGTCGACAGGTCAAGATCAGCCCCAGCATTTT. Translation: CASSESTGQDQPQHF.

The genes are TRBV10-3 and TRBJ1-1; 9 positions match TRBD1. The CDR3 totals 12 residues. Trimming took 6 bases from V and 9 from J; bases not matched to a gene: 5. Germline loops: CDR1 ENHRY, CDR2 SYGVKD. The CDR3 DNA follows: TGTGCCATCAGGGGCGGGACAGGGAAAGCTTTCTTT. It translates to CAIRGGTGKAFF.

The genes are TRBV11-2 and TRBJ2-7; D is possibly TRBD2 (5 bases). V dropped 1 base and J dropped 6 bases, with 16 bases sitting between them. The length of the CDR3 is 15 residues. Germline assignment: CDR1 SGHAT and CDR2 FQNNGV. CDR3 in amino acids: CASSLAAADISEQYF. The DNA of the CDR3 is TGTGCCAGCAGCTTAGCTGCAGCGGATATTTCCGAGCAGTACTTC.